Listed here are 15 T cell receptor beta chains from one sample, sequenced in a study of T-cell memory formation after mild COVID-19. MiXCR, applied by TCRdb to the 5' RACE reads, yields one record per CDR3 protein. Here the sample spans hundreds of thousands of distinct CDR3 sequences, more than 20% being singletons. What was sequenced was PBMCs or a T cell subset sorted from them (not recorded which). These receptors were obtained from a man between 18 and 29 years old who had mild COVID-19 (a few samples of this study predate the infection). Cell type and time point are not known.

The genes are TRBV5-6 and TRBJ2-4; 9 bases line up with TRBD1. The germline gives CDR1 SGHDT, CDR2 YYEEEE. V trimming: 7 bases; J trimming: 11 bases; junction bases outside the gene matches: 16. This CDR3 is 15 amino acids long. CDR3 sequence (DNA): TGTGCCAGCCCCCGGACAGGGGCGGATAAACATTTTCAGTACTTC. Translation gives CASPRTGADKHFQYF.

This clonotype was counted a few times. V and J are TRBV9 and TRBJ2-2; 9 bases align to TRBD2. The J segment lost 4 bases and the V segment lost 4 bases, leaving 8 bases of the junction unmatched. Germline V CDR1 and CDR2: SGDLS, YYNGEE. This CDR3 is built from 16 residues. The CDR3 region has the DNA TGTGCCAGCAGCATAACCGGGACTAGCCGCACCGGGGAGCTGTTTTTT. This sequence encodes CASSITGTSRTGELFF.

This clonotype was seen more than once but under ten times. The V gene is TRBV5-1, the J gene TRBJ2-2; TRBD2 aligns across 7 bases. The trim removed 4 bases at V and 3 bases at J, leaving 6 bases unmatched. The CDR3 is 15 residues long. Germline V gives CDR1 SGHRS, CDR2 YFSETQ. The CDR3 reads CASSLWGGDTGELFF. CDR3 coding DNA: TGCGCCAGCAGCCTATGGGGAGGGGACACCGGGGAGCTGTTTTTT.

The sample holds a few counts of this clonotype. One junction end disagrees with the germline gene, perhaps due to a read error. V usage is TRBV6-5 and J usage is TRBJ1-1; no reliable D call. The germline V gene has CDR1 MNHEY and CDR2 SVGAGI. The CDR3 contains 14 residues. The CDR3 loop reads CDSSYQVPPTEAFF. The DNA of the CDR3 is TGTGACAGCAGTTACCAGGTCCCCCCCACTGAAGCTTTCTTT.

In its sample, this clonotype was seen a few times. The genes are TRBV20-1 and TRBJ1-5; 8 nucleotides line up with TRBD1. Germline loops: CDR1 DFQATT, CDR2 SNEGSKA (reference sequence). CDR3 length: 12 amino acids. The ends lost 5 bases at V and 8 bases at J; junction bases unmatched: 5. The CDR3 DNA sequence: TGCAGTGCTGAACAGGGGGTCGAGCCCCAGCATTTT. It specifies CSAEQGVEPQHF.

The chain employs TRBV4-3 and TRBJ2-7; weak D call: TRBD1 (5 bases). Per germline, CDR1 LGHNA and CDR2 YSLEER. V was clipped by 4 bases and J by 2 bases, with 21 bases between them. There are 17 residues in the CDR3. In DNA, the CDR3 is TGCGCCAGCAGCCCAACAACCTCGGGCAGGGAAGCCTACGAGCAGTACTTC. Amino acids: CASSPTTSGREAYEQYF.

V and J are TRBV20-1 and TRBJ1-5; 8 nucleotides agree with TRBD1. After removal of 5 bases from V and 4 bases from J, the junction contained 13 bases not matched to a gene. The germline V gene encodes CDR1 DFQATT and CDR2 SNEGSKA (reference sequence). The CDR3 contains 16 residues. The CDR3: CSAVPDRDRYNQPQHF. CDR3 DNA: TGCAGTGCTGTTCCAGACCGGGACAGGTATAATCAGCCCCAGCATTTT.

The chain has TRBV3-1 and TRBJ1-1; TRBD1 aligns across 7 bases. The ends lost 1 base at V and 1 base at J; junction bases unmatched: 3. This CDR3 contains 15 residues. Per the germline V gene, CDR1 is LGHDT and CDR2 is YNNKEL (reference sequence). Here the CDR3 DNA reads TGTGCCAGCAGCCAAGCCGGGACAGAGAACACTGAAGCTTTCTTT. Its translation is CASSQAGTENTEAFF.

This clonotype was seen a few times. The CDR3, as DNA: TGCGCCAGCAGCGGACGGGACAGGGGGACTGAAGCTTTCTTT. This codes for CASSGRDRGTEAFF. The chain carries TRBV5-1 and TRBJ1-1; TRBD1 matches 11 bases. V lost 4 bases and J lost 5; bases outside the gene matches: 4. Germline CDR1 reads SGHRS; CDR2 reads YFSETQ. The CDR3 is 14 amino acids.

Remarks on this clonotype: A much larger clone lies one base from this, so it may be a read error. CDR3 in amino acids: CASSQVGSYTQYF. CDR3 bases: TGCGCCAGCAGCCAAGTCGGCTCATATACGCAGTATTTT. The rearrangement links TRBV4-1 to TRBJ2-3; D ambiguous. Germline values: CDR1 MGHRA, CDR2 YSYEKL. The CDR3 is 13 amino acids. Between the trimmed V and J ends, which lost 1 base and 7 bases, there was a span of 9 bases.

This clonotype was counted between two and nine times. V usage is TRBV10-3 and J usage is TRBJ1-5; D is possibly TRBD1 (5 bases). Trimming removed 11 bases at V and 4 bases at J, with 12 bases between. The germline CDR1 and CDR2 sequences are ENHRY and SYGVKD. CDR3 length: 12 residues. CDR3 DNA: TGTGCCGGAGGGGACGGGAATCAGCCCCAGCATTTT. Amino acid sequence: CAGGDGNQPQHF.

This clonotype was counted between two and nine times. This chain connects TRBV3-1 to TRBJ2-1; D remains unclear. Germline CDR1 LGHDT, CDR2 YNNKEL (reference sequence). CDR3 length: 11 residues. V lost 6 bases and J lost 6, with 6 bases in between. CDR3 sequence reads: CASRLSNEQFF. CDR3 coding DNA: TGTGCCAGCAGGCTATCCAATGAGCAGTTCTTC.

The V gene is TRBV7-2, the J gene TRBJ2-7, with D possibly matching TRBD2 (6 bases). Trimming cost V 7 bases and J 5 bases, with 12 bases left between them. This CDR3 spans 12 amino acids. Germline V CDR1 and CDR2: SGHTA, FQGNSA. CDR3 in DNA: TGTGCCAGCAACCGACCGGGGGACGAGCAGTACTTC. This codes for CASNRPGDEQYF.

The DNA for the CDR3 is TGCAGTGCATATGGGCGGGTGAACACTGAAGCTTTCTTT. Protein sequence: CSAYGRVNTEAFF. This chain uses TRBV20-1 with TRBJ1-1, with D hard to call. The germline V and J ends were trimmed by 6 bases and 0 bases, with 11 bases remaining between them. This CDR3 is built from 13 residues. The germline CDR1 and CDR2 sequences are DFQATT and SNEGSKA (reference sequence).

The chain couples TRBV4-1 to TRBJ2-3, with D perhaps assigned TRBD1 or TRBD2 (7 bases each). The germline V and J ends were trimmed by 3 bases and 2 bases, with 12 bases remaining between them. The CDR3 has 15 residues. CDR1 MGHRA and CDR2 YSYEKL come from the germline V gene. The CDR3 is CASSHRGGDTDTQYF. Written as DNA, the CDR3 is TGCGCCAGCAGCCACAGGGGGGGTGACACAGATACGCAGTATTTT.